The clone carrying this T cell receptor beta chain was seen just once. Its antigen is still unknown. One junction end does not reproduce the germline sequence, and a read error may be involved. Clones were sequenced by immunoSEQ multiplex PCR, and TCRdb holds only the in-frame ones, with some missing. Among under 40,000 clones listed, around 94% were seen once. This record comes from a study of graft-versus-host responses after intestinal transplantation. Overall study: Each recipient received anti-thymocyte globulin induction, then tacrolimus and steroids for about 3 years.

Study-level results: Patients with graft-donor T cell macrochimerism had high graft-versus-host to host-versus-graft clonal ratios in allografts.

Germline values: CDR1 SGDLS, CDR2 YYNGEE. This CDR3 is 20 amino acids long. The specimen was PBMCs, collected 16 days after intestinal transplant. The chain couples TRBV9 to TRBJ2-1, with TRBD2 matching over 7 bases. This TCR came from a human patient who received an intestinal transplant, so some T cells may come from the graft donor. The CDR3 bases are TGTGCCCGCAGCAACAACCGAGCTGGGGGGGAGGGCGTATCCTACAATGAGCAGTTCTTC. Residues: CARSNNRAGGEGVSYNEQFF.